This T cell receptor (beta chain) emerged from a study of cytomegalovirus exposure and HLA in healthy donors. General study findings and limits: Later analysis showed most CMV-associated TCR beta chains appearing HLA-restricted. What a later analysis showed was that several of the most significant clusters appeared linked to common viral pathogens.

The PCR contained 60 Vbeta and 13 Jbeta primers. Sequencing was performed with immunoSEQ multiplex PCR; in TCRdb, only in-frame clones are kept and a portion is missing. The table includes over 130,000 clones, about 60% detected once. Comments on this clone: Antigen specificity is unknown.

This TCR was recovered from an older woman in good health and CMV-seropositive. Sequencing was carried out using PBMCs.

CDR3 loop: CASSPGGGLASYEQYF. The CDR3 nucleotides read TGTGCCAGCAGCCCCGGGGGGGGACTAGCCTCCTACGAGCAGTACTTC. The V gene is TRBV5-4, the J gene TRBJ2-5, with 9 bases aligning to TRBD2. TRBJ2-7 explains the end of the DNA better; the J call may be wrong. The CDR3 totals 16 residues. Germline CDR1 and CDR2: SGHNT and YYREEE (reference sequence).